The present entry profiles one T cell receptor (beta chain) with its context. Its specificity is not known. Each CDR3 protein is one row after TCRdb ran MiXCR on the reads. The data show roughly 230,000 distinct CDR3 sequences, over 20% seen once. This sample is part of a study of T cell repertoires in cytomegalovirus infection. Overall study: Matching HLA type, along with CMV infection, was indicated by public TCR beta signatures. Study-level results: Identification of carriers of CMV plus the relevant HLA was performed using cumulative public TCR beta family frequency. What dominated the ex vivo response were HLA-C-restricted CMV-specific TCR beta clonotypes.

The V end lost 7 bases, the J end lost 8 bases, and 8 bases lay between the germline ends. The CDR3 extends over 11 amino acids. Per germline, CDR1 ENHRY and CDR2 SYGVKD. J is TRBJ2-2 and V is TRBV10-3; D not resolved. The sample consisted of CD8+ T cells from PBMCs. The receptor was derived from a human donor in good health (CMV status not recorded). Some clones in this sample may be carry-over from other donors' samples. DNA of the CDR3: TGTGCCATCACCGGCGCGGGGGAGCTGTTTTTT. It translates to CAITGAGELFF.